This entry features one TCR beta chain sequence. The data derive from a study of blood T cell repertoires in COVID-19. Study in general: Collection of acute and convalescent COVID-19 samples took place in the United States, Italy and Spain. T cells, B-cell-depleted T cells, or PBMCs provided the cDNA or gDNA that served as material.

CDR3 length: 15 amino acids. Germline lookup yields CDR1 SGHNT and CDR2 YYREEE (reference sequence). The V end lost 4 bases, the J end lost 0 bases, and 13 bases lay between the germline ends. Under the authors' procedure: Amplification of reference gene primers provided the estimated nucleated cell counts. Clones were read by immunoSEQ multiplex PCR, and TCRdb kept only the in-frame ones, dropping some. For V, J and clone size, that table is used; D and trimming come from the DNA. The sample holds a few hundred thousand clones, approximately 88% seen once. The chain couples TRBV5-4 to TRBJ1-1; D ambiguous. The TCR comes from a man in his fifties with acute or convalescent COVID-19. The sequencing sample was made of peripheral blood. As DNA, the CDR3 is TGTGCCAGCAGCCCTACGGGGTTTCTGAACACTGAAGCTTTCTTT. This encodes CASSPTGFLNTEAFF. Full variable domain (missing parts from reference TRBV5-4 and TRBJ1-1): ETGVTQSPTHLIKTRGQQVTLRCSSQSGHNTVSWYQQALGQGPQFIFQYYREEENGRGNFPPRFSGLQFPNYSSELNVNALELDDSALYLCASSPTGFLNTEAFFGQGTRLTVV.